This passage covers 2 T cell receptor beta chains from one sample sequenced in a study of response to subunit inactivated influenza vaccine. TCRdb processed the RT-PCR reads anew with MiXCR; each CDR3 protein has one entry. Of about 530,000 distinct CDR3 sequences listed, 10% to 15% were seen once; the top ten hold 10% to 13%. This material consisted of PBMCs from blood, taken on the day of vaccination. These receptors originate from a man aged 45 to 65 who received an inactivated influenza vaccine.

The table lists this clonotype with a few counts. The gene calls are TRBV20-1 and TRBJ2-7; 12 positions agree with TRBD2. The V and J ends lost 0 bases and 7 bases, in that order; junction bases with no gene match: 7. The CDR3 is 15 amino acids. From germline, CDR1 is DFQATT and CDR2 SNEGSKA (reference sequence). The CDR3 DNA is TGCAGTGCTAGAGACAGACTAGCGGGAGATTGGGAGCAGTACTTC. It translates to CSARDRLAGDWEQYF.

This clonotype was picked up a small number of times. The V call is TRBV12-3 or TRBV12-4, the J call TRBJ2-7; 10 bases map to TRBD2. The junction had 2 bases not matched to a gene; V was cut back by 2 bases and J by 1 base. The CDR3 sequence is 15 residues long. In nucleotides, the CDR3 is TGTGCCAGCAGTTTAACTAGCGGGACATCCTACGAGCAGTACTTC. Translation: CASSLTSGTSYEQYF.